Listed below are T cell receptor beta chains from one sample, sequenced in a study of T cells in Graves' hyperthyroidism and ophthalmopathy. One entry per CDR3 protein results from TCRdb running MiXCR on the multiplex PCR reads. The table lists 700,000 to 950,000 distinct CDR3 sequences, roughly a third of them singletons. The sequenced material came from blood. The source is a woman in her thirties or forties with Graves' hyperthyroidism. The CDR3 runs from the conserved cysteine through the conserved F or W. A D gene is named only where the DNA matches it firmly. Where a row states a size, it is once, few, many or the class of an expanded clone; other rows omit it.

DNA: TGTGCCAGCAGTGAACAGGGGAGGTATGGCTACACCTTC
CDR3: CASSEQGRYGYTF
size: many
D: TRBD1
V: TRBV6-5
J: TRBJ1-2
length: 13

DNA: TGTGCCAGCAGCCCCCGTGCGGGTTCTGGGGCCAACGTCCTGACTTTC
CDR3: CASSPRAGSGANVLTF
size: NA
D: NA
V: TRBV7-2
J: TRBJ2-6
length: 16

DNA: TGCAGTGCTAGAGATTGGGGGACAGGGGACACTGAAGCTTTCTTT
CDR3: CSARDWGTGDTEAFF
size: NA
D: TRBD1
V: TRBV20-1
J: TRBJ1-1
length: 15

DNA: TGTGCCAGCAGTTTGGGGGCAGGGTATAGCAATCAGCCCCAGCATTTT
CDR3: CASSLGAGYSNQPQHF
size: many
D: NA
V: TRBV12-3/TRBV12-4
J: TRBJ1-5
length: 16

DNA: TGTGCCAGCAGCCGCAACCGGGACGTTGGGGCTCAGTACTTC
CDR3: CASSRNRDVGAQYF
size: few
D: NA
V: TRBV14
J: TRBJ2-7
length: 14

DNA: TGCGCCAGCAGCCAATTCGGGTTTGGCGAGCAGTACTTC
CDR3: CASSQFGFGEQYF
size: few
D: NA
V: TRBV4-1
J: TRBJ2-7
length: 13

DNA: TGTGCCAGCAGTTCAACCCGTGACAGCTACGAGCAGTACTTC
CDR3: CASSSTRDSYEQYF
size: many
D: NA
V: TRBV6-6
J: TRBJ2-7
length: 14

DNA: TGTGCCATCAGTGATTTAGGGACTAGCGGGAGACCCGTTACCGGGGAGCTGTTTTTT
CDR3: CAISDLGTSGRPVTGELFF
size: NA
D: TRBD2
V: TRBV10-3
J: TRBJ2-2
length: 19

DNA: TGTGCCAGTAGTCCCTGGACAACGGACGGTAATGAAAAACTGTTTTTT
CDR3: CASSPWTTDGNEKLFF
size: NA
D: NA
V: TRBV19
J: TRBJ1-4
length: 16

DNA: TGTGCCACCGGGACACGGGACATTCAGTACTTC
CDR3: CATGTRDIQYF
size: NA
D: NA
V: TRBV15
J: TRBJ2-4
length: 11

DNA: TGCAGTGCAGAGACCGGGACTAGCGGGAGTAGGAAGACCCAGTACTTC
CDR3: CSAETGTSGSRKTQYF
size: NA
D: TRBD2
V: TRBV20-1
J: TRBJ2-5
length: 16

DNA: TGCAGTGCTAGGGAGAACACCGGGGAGCTGTTTTTT
CDR3: CSARENTGELFF
size: many
D: NA
V: TRBV20-1
J: TRBJ2-2
length: 12

DNA: TGTGCCAGCAGCTTGACCACCTACGAGCAGTACTTC
CDR3: CASSLTTYEQYF
size: many
D: NA
V: TRBV11-2
J: TRBJ2-7
length: 12

DNA: TGCGCCAGCAACCGAGGACTGAACACTGAAGCTTTCTTT
CDR3: CASNRGLNTEAFF
size: few
D: NA
V: TRBV4-1
J: TRBJ1-1
length: 13

DNA: TGTGCCAGCACCCCTAGATTCGCGAACACCGGGGAGCTGTTTTTT
CDR3: CASTPRFANTGELFF
size: NA
D: NA
V: TRBV12-3/TRBV12-4
J: TRBJ2-2
length: 15

DNA: TGTGCCACCACATACCACAGAGATGGCTACACCTTC
CDR3: CATTYHRDGYTF
size: few
D: NA
V: TRBV6-5
J: TRBJ1-2
length: 12

DNA: TGTGCCATTTCCCGGGGACAGGGGTCTGACGAGCAGTACTTC
CDR3: CAISRGQGSDEQYF
size: NA
D: TRBD1
V: TRBV19
J: TRBJ2-7
length: 14

DNA: TGTGCCAGCAGTGAAAGGGATCCGAATCAGCCCCAGCATTTT
CDR3: CASSERDPNQPQHF
size: NA
D: NA
V: TRBV6-2/TRBV6-3
J: TRBJ1-5
length: 14

DNA: TGCAGCGTTGAATGGACAGGGAATTGGGAGACCCAGTACTTC
CDR3: CSVEWTGNWETQYF
size: few
D: TRBD1
V: TRBV29-1
J: TRBJ2-5
length: 14

DNA: TGCAGTGGGATAAGCGGCGTGGACGGTGAAAAACTGTTTTTT
CDR3: CSGISGVDGEKLFF
size: NA
D: NA
V: TRBV20-1
J: TRBJ1-4
length: 14